The next 12 T cell receptor beta chains were all read from a single sample in a study of cytomegalovirus exposure and HLA in healthy donors. PCR involved 60 Vbeta and 13 Jbeta primers. Clones were read by immunoSEQ multiplex PCR, and TCRdb kept only the in-frame ones, dropping some. The sample lists some 36,000 clones, more than 60% occurring once. Specimen: PBMCs. The source of these receptors is a man aged 25-45 years in good health and CMV-seronegative.

Regarding this clone: The junction shows a germline mismatch at one end, possibly a read error. The chain carries TRBV10-3 and TRBJ2-7; 7 positions agree with TRBD1. Germline CDR1 is ENHRY and CDR2 is SYGVKD. The CDR3 is 13 amino acids. The CDR3 DNA follows: TGTGCCATCAGTGGACAGGGCTCCCACGAGCAGTACTTC. Protein sequence: CAISGQGSHEQYF.

This CDR3 reads CASSPEVAPGNTIYF. The CDR3 nucleotides read TGTGCCAGCTCACCCGAAGTAGCGCCTGGAAACACCATATATTTT. The rearrangement joins TRBV18 to TRBJ1-3, with D unclear. This CDR3 region has 15 residues. The ends were cut back, 3 bases at V and 2 bases at J, with 11 bases in the middle. Germline V gene lookup returns CDR1 KGHSH and CDR2 LQKENI.

This chain links TRBV27 with TRBJ1-4; no definite D call. Germline values: CDR1 MNHEY, CDR2 SMNVEV (reference sequence). V was pared by 6 bases and J by 8 bases, with 13 bases between. The CDR3 totals 13 residues. The CDR3 here is CASSQTHREKLFF. DNA of the CDR3: TGTGCCAGCAGCCAAACCCATCGGGAAAAACTGTTTTTT.

This chain uses TRBV7-8 with TRBJ2-1; 10 bases map to TRBD2. The CDR3 is 15 amino acids. The V segment lost 6 bases and the J segment 10 bases; nucleotides outside the gene matches: 12. Germline V gene data show CDR1 as SGHVS and CDR2 as FQNEAQ. CDR3 sequence (DNA): TGTGCCAGCAGTCCACGTTGGGGTAGCGGGGGGGAGCAGTTCTTC. Translating gives CASSPRWGSGGEQFF.

In its sample, this clone was seen a few times. V and J are TRBV20-1 and TRBJ1-1; D is undetermined. Germline assignment: CDR1 DFQATT and CDR2 SNEGSKA (reference sequence). V lost 6 bases to trimming and J lost 8 bases, with 13 bases between them. CDR3 length equals 11 residues. The CDR3 sequence is CSAADTTEAFF. The CDR3, as DNA: TGCAGTGCCGCCGACACGACAGAAGCTTTCTTT.

This chain connects TRBV6-1 to TRBJ2-7; TRBD1 might be the D (6 bases). The CDR3 is 13 residues long. Germline V gives CDR1 MNHNS, CDR2 SASEGT. Trimming removed 4 bases at V and 1 base at J, with 8 bases between. The CDR3 region is CASSGGTSYEQYF. CDR3 in DNA: TGTGCCAGCAGTGGAGGGACATCCTACGAGCAGTACTTC.

The chain couples TRBV7-8 to TRBJ1-5, with D possibly being TRBD1 (5 bases). V lost 3 bases to trimming and J lost 4 bases, with 7 bases between them. Germline V gene sequence: CDR1 SGHVS, CDR2 FQNEAQ. There are 13 residues in the CDR3. Here the CDR3 DNA reads TGTGCCAGCAGCTTCCAGGGAAATCAGCCCCAGCATTTT. Residues: CASSFQGNQPQHF.

The chain uses TRBV11-2 and TRBJ1-2; no clear D. The CDR3 covers 9 residues. V lost 5 bases and J 11 bases, leaving 6 bases between the germline ends. Looked up from germline, CDR1 is SGHAT and CDR2 is FQNNGV. CDR3 sequence: CASSPRYTF. The CDR3 DNA reads TGTGCCAGCAGCCCCCGTTACACCTTC.

V usage is TRBV28 and J usage is TRBJ1-5; no firm D call. CDR1 is MDHEN and CDR2 is SYDVKM in the germline V gene. Trimming took 6 bases from V and 4 from J, leaving 7 bases between them. The CDR3 is 12 amino acids. The CDR3 region is CASRPTNQPQHF. In nucleotides, the CDR3 is TGTGCCAGCAGACCGACAAATCAGCCCCAGCATTTT.

The chain employs TRBV28 and TRBJ2-7, with TRBD2 identical over 9 bases. Germline assignment: CDR1 MDHEN and CDR2 SYDVKM. The J segment lost 3 bases and the V segment lost 6 bases, leaving 3 bases of the junction unmatched. This CDR3 has 13 amino acids. This CDR3 reads CASRTSGNYEQYF. In DNA, the CDR3 is TGTGCCAGCAGGACTAGCGGAAACTACGAGCAGTACTTC.

V is TRBV5-4 and J is TRBJ1-1; TRBD1 agrees at 9 bases. The V and J ends lost 1 base and 7 bases, in that order; junction bases with no gene match: 2. The CDR3 sequence is 13 residues long. Germline V gene data show CDR1 as SGHNT and CDR2 as YYREEE (reference sequence). CDR3 amino acids: CASSLTGGGEAFF. The CDR3 region has the DNA TGTGCCAGCAGCTTGACAGGGGGCGGTGAAGCTTTCTTT.

The J gene is TRBJ1-1, the V gene TRBV10-1; tentative D call: TRBD1 (5 bases). V lost 8 bases and J lost 3, with 13 bases in between. This CDR3 is built from 13 residues. Germline V gene lookup returns CDR1 WNHNN and CDR2 SYGVQD (reference sequence). The CDR3 nucleotides are TGCGCCAGCCGGGCCAGGGATGACACTGAAGCTTTCTTT. This encodes CASRARDDTEAFF.